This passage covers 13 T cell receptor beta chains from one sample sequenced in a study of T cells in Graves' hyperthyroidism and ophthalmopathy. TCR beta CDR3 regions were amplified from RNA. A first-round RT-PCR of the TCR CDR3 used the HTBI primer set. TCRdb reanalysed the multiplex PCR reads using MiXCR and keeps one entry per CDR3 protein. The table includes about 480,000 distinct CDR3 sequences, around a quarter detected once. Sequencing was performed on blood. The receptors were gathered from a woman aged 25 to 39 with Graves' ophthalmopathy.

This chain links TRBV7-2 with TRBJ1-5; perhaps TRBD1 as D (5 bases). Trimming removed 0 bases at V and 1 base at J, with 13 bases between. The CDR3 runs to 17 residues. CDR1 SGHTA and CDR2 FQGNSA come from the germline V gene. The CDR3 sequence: CASSLARDLWSNQPQHF. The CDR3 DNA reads TGTGCCAGCAGCTTAGCGCGGGACCTCTGGAGCAATCAGCCCCAGCATTTT. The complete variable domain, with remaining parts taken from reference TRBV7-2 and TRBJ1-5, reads GAGVSQSPSNKVTEKGKDVELRCDPISGHTALYWYRQSLGQGLEFLIYFQGNSAPDKSGLPSDRFSAERTGGSVSTLTIQRTQQEDSAVYLCASSLARDLWSNQPQHFGDGTRLSIL.

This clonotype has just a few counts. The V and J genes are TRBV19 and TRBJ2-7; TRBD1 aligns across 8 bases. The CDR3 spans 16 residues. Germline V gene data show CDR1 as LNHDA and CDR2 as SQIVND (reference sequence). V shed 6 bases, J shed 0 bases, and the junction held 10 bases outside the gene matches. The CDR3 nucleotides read TGTGCCAGTAGCACACCAGGACAGGGAATCTCCTACGAGCAGTACTTC. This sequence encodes CASSTPGQGISYEQYF.

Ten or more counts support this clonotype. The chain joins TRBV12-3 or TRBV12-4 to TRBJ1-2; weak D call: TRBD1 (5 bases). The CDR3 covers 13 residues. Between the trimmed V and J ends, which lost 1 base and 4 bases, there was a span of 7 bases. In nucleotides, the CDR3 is TGTGCCAGCAGTTTAGAAGGGGCCTATGGCTACACCTTC. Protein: CASSLEGAYGYTF.

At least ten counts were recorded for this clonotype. Here the CDR3 reads CASIEDRVNTEAFF. Here the CDR3 DNA reads TGTGCCAGCATCGAGGACAGGGTGAACACTGAAGCTTTCTTT. V gene TRBV12-3 or TRBV12-4 combines with J gene TRBJ1-1; TRBD1 matches at 8 bases. This CDR3 spans 14 amino acids. V trimming: 7 bases; J trimming: 0 bases; junction bases outside the gene matches: 4.

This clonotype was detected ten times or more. The CDR3 region is CAWIAQENTEAFF. The CDR3 coding sequence is TGTGCCTGGATCGCCCAAGAGAACACTGAAGCTTTCTTT. The V gene is TRBV30, the J gene TRBJ1-1; D is undetermined. Germline V CDR1 and CDR2: GTSNPN, SVGIG (reference sequence). Trimming took off 4 bases at V and 1 base at J, with 10 bases between the two ends. The CDR3 contains 13 residues. The entire variable domain, with the rest obtained from reference TRBV30 and TRBJ1-1, is as follows: SQTIHQWPATLVQPVGSPLSLECTVEGTSNPNLYWYRQAAGRGLQLLFYSVGIGQISSEVPQNLSASRPQDRQFILSSKKLLLSDSGFYLCAWIAQENTEAFFGQGTRLTVV.

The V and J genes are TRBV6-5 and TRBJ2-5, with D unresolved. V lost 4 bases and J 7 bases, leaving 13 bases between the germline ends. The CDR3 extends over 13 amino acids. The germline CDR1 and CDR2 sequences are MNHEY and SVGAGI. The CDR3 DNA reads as TGTGCCAGCAGTTCCCCCCCCCCGGCGACCCAGTACTTC. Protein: CASSSPPPATQYF.

As DNA, the CDR3 is TGTGCCAGCAGTGACCCCGCGGGGAGTGAAGAGCAGTACTTC. Its protein product is CASSDPAGSEEQYF. V and J are TRBV28 and TRBJ2-7, with TRBD2 as a possible D gene (6 bases). CDR1 and CDR2 from the germline V gene are MDHEN and SYDVKM. The CDR3 runs 14 residues. Trimming took 5 bases from V and 7 from J, leaving 18 bases between them.

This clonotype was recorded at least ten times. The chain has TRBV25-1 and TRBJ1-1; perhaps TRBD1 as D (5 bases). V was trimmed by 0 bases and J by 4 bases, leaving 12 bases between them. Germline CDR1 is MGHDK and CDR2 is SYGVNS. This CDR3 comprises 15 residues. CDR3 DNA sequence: TGTGCCAGCAGTGAATATGAGGGGAAGGGCACTGAAGCTTTCTTT. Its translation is CASSEYEGKGTEAFF.

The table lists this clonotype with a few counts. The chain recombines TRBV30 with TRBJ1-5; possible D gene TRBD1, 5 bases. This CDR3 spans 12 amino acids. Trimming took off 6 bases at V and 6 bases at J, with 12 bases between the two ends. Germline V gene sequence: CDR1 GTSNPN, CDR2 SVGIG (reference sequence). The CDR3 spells CACQGPGQPQHF. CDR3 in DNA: TGTGCCTGTCAGGGTCCTGGTCAGCCCCAGCATTTT.

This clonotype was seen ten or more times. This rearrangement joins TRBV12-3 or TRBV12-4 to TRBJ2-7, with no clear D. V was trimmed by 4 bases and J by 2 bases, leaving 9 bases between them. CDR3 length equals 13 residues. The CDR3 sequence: CASSSPGPYEQYF. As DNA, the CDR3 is TGTGCCAGCAGTTCCCCCGGACCCTACGAGCAGTACTTC.

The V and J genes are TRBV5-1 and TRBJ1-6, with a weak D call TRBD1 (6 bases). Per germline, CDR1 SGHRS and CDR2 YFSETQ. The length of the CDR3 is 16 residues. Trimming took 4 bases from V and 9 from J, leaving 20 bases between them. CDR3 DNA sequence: TGCGCCAGCAGCGGAATAGTTGGGGGGCGCGGTTCACCCCTCCACTTT. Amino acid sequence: CASSGIVGGRGSPLHF.

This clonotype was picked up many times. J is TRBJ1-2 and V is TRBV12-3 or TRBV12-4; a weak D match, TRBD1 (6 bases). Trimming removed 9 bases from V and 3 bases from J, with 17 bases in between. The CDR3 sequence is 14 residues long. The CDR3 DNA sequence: TGTGCCAGTTGTAGAGACAGGATTTACTATGGCTACACCTTC. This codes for CASCRDRIYYGYTF.

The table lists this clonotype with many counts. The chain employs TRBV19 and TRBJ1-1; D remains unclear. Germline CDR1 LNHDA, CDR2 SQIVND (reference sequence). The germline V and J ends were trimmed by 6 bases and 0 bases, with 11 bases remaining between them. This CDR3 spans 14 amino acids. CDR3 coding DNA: TGTGCCAGTAGGACGGGAAGCATGAACACTGAAGCTTTCTTT. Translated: CASRTGSMNTEAFF.